One sample yielded the 10 T cell receptor beta chains listed below, sequenced in a study of Ad26.COV2.S vaccination and SARS-CoV-2 variants. TCRdb's table, derived via immunoSEQ multiplex PCR, lists solely in-frame clones and lacks some. Of about 440,000 clones listed, 90% are singletons. Treatment indicated: around 19 received Ad26.COV2.S at low or high dose, single or two shots; several received placebo; per-sample allocation not given. At day 63 after the first vaccine or placebo injection, samples were drawn. The sample in question was peripheral blood, obtained in a trial of Ad26.COV2.S vaccine versus placebo. These receptors were taken from a person aged 18-60 years who received the Ad26.COV2.S COVID-19 vaccine or a placebo.

This sequence joins TRBV4-3 and TRBJ1-1, with TRBD1 identical over 7 bases. CDR3 length: 14 residues. After removal of 4 bases from V and 4 bases from J, the junction contained 6 bases not matched to a gene. The germline V gene encodes CDR1 LGHNA and CDR2 YSLEER. This CDR3 reads CASSPTGVSTEAFF. The CDR3 DNA sequence: TGCGCCAGCAGCCCCACAGGGGTATCCACTGAAGCTTTCTTT.

This clone was seen only once. V gene TRBV2 combines with J gene TRBJ2-5; D is ambiguous. Per the germline V gene, CDR1 is SNHLY and CDR2 is FYNNEI. The CDR3 length is 11 residues. V was trimmed by 4 bases and J by 4 bases, leaving 4 bases between them. CDR3 protein: CASSGRETQYF. In nucleotides, the CDR3 is TGTGCCAGCAGTGGGAGAGAGACCCAGTACTTC.

The chain is built from TRBV24-1 and TRBJ1-6; tentative D call: TRBD1 (6 bases). From germline, CDR1 is KGHDR and CDR2 SFDVKD. The CDR3 is 14 residues long. Trimming took off 4 bases at V and 4 bases at J, with 7 bases between the two ends. The CDR3 sequence is CATSETGYNSPLHF. CDR3 in DNA: TGTGCCACCAGTGAAACAGGGTATAATTCACCCCTCCACTTT.

The chain recombines TRBV6-5 with TRBJ2-2, with 7 bases that match TRBD2. Unmatched junction bases numbered 2, after V lost 6 bases and J lost 4 bases. The germline gives CDR1 MNHEY, CDR2 SVGAGI. The CDR3 loop spans 13 amino acids. CDR3 sequence reads: CASRWTSTGELFF. CDR3 DNA: TGTGCCAGCAGATGGACTAGCACCGGGGAGCTGTTTTTT.

The J gene is TRBJ2-2, the V gene TRBV6-5, with 11 bases lining up with TRBD2. Germline V gene sequence: CDR1 MNHEY, CDR2 SVGAGI. This CDR3 region has 15 residues. The V and J ends lost 6 bases and 5 bases, in that order; junction bases with no gene match: 5. The CDR3 DNA reads TGTGCCAGCAGGCCGGGACTAGCGGCTACCGGGGAGCTGTTTTTT. Its translation: CASRPGLAATGELFF.

The chain uses TRBV12-3 or TRBV12-4 and TRBJ2-1; possible D gene TRBD2, 5 bases. The CDR3 loop spans 13 amino acids. Trimming removed 8 bases at V and 7 bases at J, with 15 bases between. The CDR3 bases are TGTGCCAGCGAGTCACCTAGCCGAAATGAGCAGTTCTTC. Residues: CASESPSRNEQFF.

CDR3 loop: CASKEAGIINQPQHF. CDR3 nucleotides: TGTGCCAGCAAGGAGGCAGGGATAATCAATCAGCCCCAGCATTTT. This sequence joins TRBV28 and TRBJ1-5, with a possible D match to TRBD1 (5 bases). Trimming cost V 7 bases and J 3 bases, with 16 bases left between them. This CDR3 has 15 residues. Looked up from germline, CDR1 is MDHEN and CDR2 is SYDVKM.

The rearrangement uses TRBV29-1 and TRBJ1-1; D unresolved. V shed 2 bases and J shed 11 bases, with 6 bases lying between them. CDR1 is SQVTM and CDR2 is ANQGSEA in the germline V gene. The CDR3 totals 9 residues. The CDR3, as DNA: TGCAGCGTTGAAAGGCGGGCTTTCTTT. Its protein is CSVERRAFF.

This chain connects TRBV2 to TRBJ1-1; the D is unclear. The V and J ends lost 3 bases and 8 bases respectively, with 7 bases between them. The CDR3 is 11 residues long. Germline loops: CDR1 SNHLY, CDR2 FYNNEI. CDR3 DNA: TGTGCCAGCAGTGAGGCGGGGGAAGCTTTCTTT. It specifies CASSEAGEAFF.

The rearrangement joins TRBV25-1 to TRBJ2-2; either TRBD1 or TRBD2 may fit D (6 bases each). V dropped 5 bases and J dropped 6 bases, with 13 bases sitting between them. The CDR3 length is 14 residues. Germline lookup yields CDR1 MGHDK and CDR2 SYGVNS. The CDR3 sequence: CASSRGLVAGELFF. The CDR3 DNA follows: TGTGCCAGCAGTCGGGGGCTGGTCGCCGGGGAGCTGTTTTTT.